Listed below are T cell receptor beta chains from one sample, sequenced in a study of memory CD4+ T cells and cytomegalovirus serostatus. Produced via immunoSEQ multiplex PCR; TCRdb's table is partial and in-frame only. The table includes 50,000 to 65,000 clones, 80% to 90% detected once. What was sequenced was memory CD4+ T cells from blood. Every receptor here comes from an adult in good health and CMV-seropositive. CDR3s include the opening cysteine and the closing phenylalanine or tryptophan. A D gene is named only where the DNA matches it firmly. Clone size, where shown, is once, few, many, or a class for clones that have expanded.

size: few; V: TRBV6-5; D: NA; J: TRBJ2-4; CDR3: CASSHTGTGNIQYF; DNA: TGTGCCAGCAGTCACACCGGGACCGGGAACATTCAGTACTTC
size: NA; V: TRBV7-7; D: TRBD1; J: TRBJ2-5; CDR3: CASSQTGVQETQYF; DNA: TGTGCCAGCAGCCAGACAGGGGTCCAAGAGACCCAGTACTTC
size: NA; V: TRBV11-3; D: NA; J: TRBJ2-3; CDR3: CASSLGGLVDTQYF; DNA: TGTGCCAGCAGCTTAGGGGGACTGGTGGATACGCAGTATTTT
size: NA; V: TRBV6-4; D: NA; J: TRBJ2-3; CDR3: CASSENGGTDTQYF; DNA: TGTGCCAGCAGTGAGAACGGGGGCACAGATACGCAGTATTTT
size: NA; V: TRBV13; D: NA; J: TRBJ2-7; CDR3: CASSRRDGGPYEQYF; DNA: TGTGCCAGCAGCCGCCGGGACGGAGGACCCTACGAGCAGTACTTC
size: NA; V: TRBV27; D: NA; J: TRBJ1-4; CDR3: CASSSDNPGTNEKLFF; DNA: TGTGCCAGCAGTTCGGATAACCCGGGCACTAATGAAAAACTGTTTTTT
size: NA; V: TRBV4-3; D: NA; J: TRBJ1-5; CDR3: CASSRQLDQPQHF; DNA: TGCGCCAGCAGTCGACAGTTAGATCAGCCCCAGCATTTT
size: NA; V: TRBV7-2; D: TRBD1; J: TRBJ2-1; CDR3: CASSFGQGGEQFF; DNA: TGTGCCAGCAGCTTTGGACAGGGCGGGGAGCAGTTCTTC
size: NA; V: TRBV19; D: TRBD1; J: TRBJ2-5; CDR3: CASSITRGKETQYF; DNA: TGTGCCAGTAGTATCACCAGGGGGAAAGAGACCCAGTACTTC
size: few; V: TRBV18; D: NA; J: TRBJ2-7; CDR3: CASFGPLGEQYF; DNA: TGTGCCAGCTTCGGACCTTTGGGCGAGCAGTACTTC
size: NA; V: TRBV18; D: NA; J: TRBJ2-1; CDR3: CASSPPGLSLRATYNEQFF; DNA: TGTGCCAGCTCACCACCGGGTTTGTCGCTGCGGGCAACCTACAATGAGCAGTTCTTC
size: NA; V: TRBV5-5; D: NA; J: TRBJ2-1; CDR3: CASSFEPRVGEQFF; DNA: TGTGCCAGCAGCTTCGAGCCCAGGGTCGGGGAGCAGTTCTTC
size: NA; V: TRBV9; D: TRBD2; J: TRBJ2-3; CDR3: CASTRLAGTTSTDTQYF; DNA: TGTGCCAGCACTAGACTAGCGGGGACCACTAGCACAGATACGCAGTATTTT
size: NA; V: TRBV18; D: NA; J: TRBJ2-1; CDR3: CASSPPSPADEQFF; DNA: TGTGCCAGCTCACCACCGAGTCCCGCCGATGAGCAGTTCTTC
size: NA; V: TRBV5-1; D: TRBD1; J: TRBJ2-5; CDR3: CASSPRQGEGETQYF; DNA: TGCGCCAGCAGCCCTAGACAGGGGGAAGGAGAGACCCAGTACTTC
size: NA; V: TRBV7-2; D: NA; J: TRBJ1-3; CDR3: CASTPSGDSGNTIYF; DNA: TGTGCCAGCACCCCTTCAGGAGACTCTGGAAACACCATATATTTT
size: NA; V: TRBV18; D: TRBD1; J: TRBJ2-7; CDR3: CASSPPTGKAYEQYF; DNA: TGTGCCAGCTCACCACCGACAGGGAAGGCCTACGAGCAGTACTTC
size: NA; V: TRBV28; D: NA; J: TRBJ1-2; CDR3: CASRPLAGILSDYTF; DNA: TGTGCCAGCAGGCCCTTGGCAGGTATCTTATCTGACTACACCTTC
size: NA; V: TRBV4-2; D: NA; J: TRBJ2-2; CDR3: CASSPHRRGQGTGELFF; DNA: TGTGCCAGCAGCCCACACCGGAGGGGGCAAGGCACCGGGGAGCTGTTTTTT
size: NA; V: TRBV27; D: NA; J: TRBJ1-2; CDR3: CASKIRSRVGGYTF; DNA: TGTGCCAGCAAAATTCGAAGCAGGGTGGGTGGCTACACCTTC
size: NA; V: TRBV30; D: NA; J: TRBJ2-1; CDR3: CAWCKAPTAVFSYNEQFF; DNA: TGTGCCTGGTGTAAGGCCCCGACCGCAGTTTTCTCCTACAATGAGCAGTTCTTC
size: NA; V: TRBV6-4; D: NA; J: TRBJ1-2; CDR3: CASSPTRGVGGYTF; DNA: TGTGCCAGCTCTCCTACACGGGGGGTAGGTGGCTACACCTTC
size: NA; V: TRBV5-1; D: NA; J: TRBJ1-1; CDR3: CASSLESRGGGSAFF; DNA: TGCGCCAGCAGCTTGGAATCCAGGGGAGGAGGTTCGGCTTTCTTT
size: NA; V: TRBV7-8; D: NA; J: TRBJ1-1; CDR3: CASSPPKGGVGEAFF; DNA: TGTGCCAGCAGCCCACCTAAAGGGGGGGTTGGTGAAGCTTTCTTT
size: NA; V: TRBV2; D: TRBD1; J: TRBJ1-2; CDR3: CASRRGTGGDGYTF; DNA: TGTGCCAGCAGGAGGGGGACAGGGGGAGATGGCTACACCTTC
size: NA; V: TRBV19; D: TRBD2; J: TRBJ2-1; CDR3: CASSIGTSRVNEQFF; DNA: TGTGCCAGTAGTATAGGGACTAGCCGGGTCAATGAGCAGTTCTTC
size: NA; V: TRBV5-5; D: NA; J: TRBJ2-4; CDR3: CASSSRVDRVQYF; DNA: TGTGCCAGCAGCTCAAGGGTAGATAGGGTTCAGTACTTC
size: NA; V: TRBV29-1; D: NA; J: TRBJ2-1; CDR3: CSVYRAADHNEQFF; DNA: TGCAGCGTCTACCGGGCGGCTGATCACAATGAGCAGTTCTTC
size: NA; V: TRBV4-3; D: NA; J: TRBJ1-5; CDR3: CASSQDLTAYSNQPQHF; DNA: TGCGCCAGCAGCCAAGATCTAACCGCGTATAGCAATCAGCCCCAGCATTTT
size: NA; V: TRBV7-3; D: NA; J: TRBJ1-4; CDR3: CASSSDRPNEKLFF; DNA: TGTGCCAGCAGCTCCGACAGACCTAATGAAAAACTGTTTTTT
size: NA; V: TRBV5-8; D: NA; J: TRBJ2-5; CDR3: CASSLGRGYQETQYF; DNA: TGTGCCAGCAGCTTGGGACGGGGGTACCAAGAGACCCAGTACTTC
size: few; V: TRBV6-6; D: NA; J: TRBJ2-2; CDR3: CARRGGELFF; DNA: TGTGCCAGGCGGGGTGGGGAGCTGTTTTTT
size: few; V: TRBV6-5; D: NA; J: TRBJ1-3; CDR3: CASRKGFGAGNTIYF; DNA: TGTGCCAGCAGAAAGGGGTTCGGAGCTGGAAACACCATATATTTT
size: NA; V: TRBV7-3; D: NA; J: TRBJ2-1; CDR3: CASSLGGALSYNEQFF; DNA: TGTGCCAGCAGCTTGGGCGGGGCCCTCTCCTACAATGAGCAGTTCTTC
size: NA; V: TRBV28; D: NA; J: TRBJ2-1; CDR3: CASSLGGWQDSYNEQFF; DNA: TGTGCCAGCAGTCTAGGTGGCTGGCAGGACTCCTACAATGAGCAGTTCTTC
size: NA; V: TRBV5-4; D: NA; J: TRBJ2-7; CDR3: CASSLYDRLYEQYF; DNA: TGTGCCAGCAGCTTGTACGACAGACTCTACGAGCAGTACTTC
size: few; V: TRBV28; D: TRBD1; J: TRBJ2-7; CDR3: CASSLGDRGYEQYF; DNA: TGTGCCAGCAGTTTAGGTGACAGGGGTTACGAGCAGTACTTC
size: NA; V: TRBV9; D: NA; J: TRBJ2-1; CDR3: CASSSEGGGGLSYNEQFF; DNA: TGTGCCAGCAGCTCCGAGGGGGGCGGGGGCCTCTCCTACAATGAGCAGTTCTTC
size: NA; V: TRBV5-1; D: NA; J: TRBJ2-1; CDR3: CASRGAETYNEQFF; DNA: TGCGCCAGCCGCGGGGCTGAGACCTACAATGAGCAGTTCTTC
size: NA; V: TRBV7-7; D: TRBD2; J: TRBJ2-1; CDR3: CASSLYPAGVSYNEQFF; DNA: TGTGCTAGCAGCTTATACCCGGCGGGAGTCTCCTACAATGAGCAGTTCTTC
size: NA; V: TRBV15; D: NA; J: TRBJ1-5; CDR3: CATSREPVRQPQHF; DNA: TGTGCCACCAGCAGAGAACCTGTCCGTCAGCCCCAGCATTTT
size: NA; V: TRBV2; D: TRBD2; J: TRBJ2-1; CDR3: CAITKSLLAGVGGEQFF; DNA: TGTGCCATCACGAAAAGTCTACTAGCGGGAGTTGGTGGTGAGCAGTTCTTC
size: NA; V: TRBV28; D: NA; J: TRBJ2-6; CDR3: CASSNPRSSGANVLTF; DNA: TGTGCCAGCAGTAACCCCAGGAGCTCTGGGGCCAACGTCCTGACTTTC
size: NA; V: TRBV11-2; D: NA; J: TRBJ2-5; CDR3: CASSLWLESQETQYF; DNA: TGTGCCAGCAGCTTATGGCTGGAGTCCCAAGAGACCCAGTACTTC
size: NA; V: TRBV6-1; D: NA; J: TRBJ2-1; CDR3: CASSEGGGVNEQFF; DNA: TGTGCCAGCAGTGAAGGAGGCGGCGTCAATGAGCAGTTCTTC